The TCR beta chain described here comes from a study of blood T cell repertoires in COVID-19. Study summary: The study drew acute and convalescent COVID-19 samples from the United States, Italy and Spain. Nucleic acid was either cDNA or gDNA, and it came from T cells, B-cell-depleted T cells, or PBMCs.

How the authors handled the data: Using reference gene primer amplification, nucleated cell counts were estimated. Profiled with immunoSEQ multiplex PCR; TCRdb holds only in-frame clones, not every one. The V and J calls and clone size come from that table; D and trimming were worked out from the DNA. The sample holds about 240,000 clones, roughly nine tenths seen once. This CDR3 has 14 amino acids. The trim removed 3 bases at V and 5 bases at J, leaving 6 bases unmatched. Looked up from germline, CDR1 is MNHEY and CDR2 is SMNVEV (reference sequence). Material for sequencing was peripheral blood. The clonotype originates from a man between 60 and 75 years old with acute or convalescent COVID-19. V is TRBV27 and J is TRBJ2-7; 8 positions match TRBD2. The CDR3 is CASSFWRGADEQYF. CDR3 nucleotide sequence: TGTGCCAGCAGTTTCTGGCGGGGGGCCGACGAGCAGTACTTC.